Here is one T cell receptor beta chain with its context. Antigen unknown. The sample is drawn from a study of shared clonotypes between healthy human individuals. Germline V CDR1 and CDR2: SGHTA, FQGNSA. Trimming took off 5 bases at V and 5 bases at J, with 6 bases between the two ends. The CDR3 length is 11 residues. Regarding the study as a whole: The small donor group covered limited genetic and exposure diversity.

Clones were read by immunoSEQ multiplex PCR, and TCRdb kept only the in-frame ones, dropping some. The repertoire holds 2.3 million or so clones, with approximately 93% as singletons. Source material: naive CD4+ T cells from PBMCs. Specified subset: CD45RA+ positively selected. This sequence originates from a man aged 18 to 29 in good health. Some clones in this sample may be carry-over from other donors' samples. The chain joins TRBV7-2 to TRBJ1-1; no reliable D call. The DNA of the CDR3 is TGTGCCAGCAGCGGACGGACTGAAGCTTTCTTT. It is translated as CASSGRTEAFF.